Presented here are 18 T cell receptor beta chains from one specimen sequenced in a study of memory CD4+ T cells and cytomegalovirus serostatus. The protocol was immunoSEQ multiplex PCR, while the TCRdb copy is restricted to in-frame clones and leaves out a portion. The sample lists under 80,000 clones; 75% to 85% were seen once. The sort gate was single viable CD3+CD4+CD8-CD45RO+ cells for memory CD4+ T cells. The source material was memory CD4+ T cells from blood. All receptors come from an adult in good health and CMV-seronegative.

J is TRBJ1-1 and V is TRBV10-2, with 10 bases matching TRBD1. The CDR3 is made up of 16 amino acids. V lost 4 bases to trimming and J lost 0 bases; unmatched junction nucleotides: 5. The V gene's germline CDR1 is WSHSY and CDR2 SAAADI. CDR3 nucleotides: TGCGCCAGCAGTGTAACGACAGGGGGCGTGAACACTGAAGCTTTCTTT. Translating it yields CASSVTTGGVNTEAFF.

J is TRBJ2-7 and V is TRBV5-1; 8 bases fit TRBD1. In germline, CDR1 is SGHRS, CDR2 YFSETQ. Trimming took 0 bases from V and 5 from J; bases not matched to a gene: 4. The CDR3 runs to 14 residues. In nucleotides, the CDR3 is TGCGCCAGCAGCTTGGACAAGACAGGGGACGAGCAGTACTTC. The encoded protein is CASSLDKTGDEQYF.

The chain links TRBV6-5 to TRBJ1-1; D not certain. CDR1 and CDR2 (germline): MNHEY, SVGAGI. The CDR3 consists of 15 residues. V lost 0 bases and J 1 base, leaving 9 bases between the germline ends. This CDR3 is CASSYSWSGNTEAFF. The CDR3 DNA follows: TGTGCCAGCAGTTACTCGTGGTCTGGGAACACTGAAGCTTTCTTT.

The CDR3 region is CASSYYPRQGGNIQYF. The DNA for the CDR3 is TGTGCCAGCAGTTATTACCCCAGACAGGGTGGAAACATTCAGTACTTC. J is TRBJ2-4 and V is TRBV6-9, with 7 nucleotides matching TRBD1. CDR1 is MNHGY, CDR2 SVAAGI, per germline. CDR3 length equals 16 residues. Germline trimming cut 1 base from V and 6 bases from J; bases unmatched to any gene: 9.

In this sample, this clone turned up a few times. The V call is TRBV30, the J call TRBJ1-5; D gene uncertain. The CDR3 loop spans 12 amino acids. Germline assignment: CDR1 GTSNPN and CDR2 SVGIG (reference sequence). The germline V and J ends were trimmed by 2 bases and 6 bases, with 8 bases remaining between them. The CDR3: CAWSPAGQPQHF. CDR3 in DNA: TGTGCCTGGAGTCCTGCGGGTCAGCCCCAGCATTTT.

The chain combines TRBV4-1 with TRBJ2-1, with D tentatively TRBD1 (6 bases). The germline V gene has CDR1 MGHRA and CDR2 YSYEKL. The CDR3 has 17 residues. Trimming stripped 3 bases from V and 7 bases from J, with 22 bases between. DNA of the CDR3: TGCGCCAGCAGCCATCTGGTAGGCCAAGCAAGGGGGAATGAGCAGTTCTTC. Its protein is CASSHLVGQARGNEQFF.

This clone was counted a single time. J is TRBJ2-7 and V is TRBV19, with TRBD2 matching over 10 bases. Germline V lookup: CDR1 LNHDA, CDR2 SQIVND (reference sequence). This CDR3 spans 15 amino acids. V gave up 3 bases and J gave up 7 bases; unmatched junction bases: 9. The CDR3, as DNA: TGTGCCAGTAGTATTAGAGCGGGAGGGGCGTGGGAGCAGTACTTC. This gives the protein CASSIRAGGAWEQYF.

The chain carries TRBV6-1 and TRBJ1-5, with a weak D call TRBD1 (6 bases). Per germline, CDR1 MNHNS and CDR2 SASEGT. The CDR3 is made up of 16 amino acids. Trimming took 3 bases from V and 5 from J, leaving 17 bases between them. CDR3 bases: TGTGCCAGCAGTGAGACCGGGTGGGCAGGGGATCAGCCCCAGCATTTT. It translates to CASSETGWAGDQPQHF.

The CDR3 is CASSLPRSSRVYEQYF. Here the CDR3 DNA reads TGTGCCAGCAGCTTACCCCGGAGTTCCCGCGTCTACGAGCAGTACTTC. The chain joins TRBV5-6 to TRBJ2-7; D ambiguous. This CDR3 contains 16 residues. CDR1 is SGHDT and CDR2 is YYEEEE in the germline V gene. Trimming pared 2 bases from V and 3 bases from J, leaving 18 bases between.

The chain couples TRBV28 to TRBJ2-5; TRBD2 is a possible D gene (5 bases). V dropped 2 bases and J dropped 5 bases, with 6 bases sitting between them. Germline assignment: CDR1 MDHEN and CDR2 SYDVKM. The CDR3 runs 12 residues. CDR3 sequence: CASSLTGETQYF. Here the CDR3 DNA reads TGTGCCAGCAGTTTAACGGGGGAGACCCAGTACTTC.

This clone appeared a few times. This chain uses TRBV29-1 with TRBJ2-1; D is possibly TRBD2 (6 bases). With 3 bases removed from V and 0 bases from J, the gap between germline ends came to 12 bases. CDR3 length: 15 amino acids. Germline CDR1 is SQVTM and CDR2 is ANQGSEA. The CDR3: CSVDTTGASYNEQFF. The CDR3 DNA reads TGCAGCGTTGATACTACGGGAGCCTCCTACAATGAGCAGTTCTTC.

The chain has TRBV30 and TRBJ2-7, with D possibly matching TRBD2 (6 bases). V lost 3 bases and J 3 bases, leaving 18 bases between the germline ends. The CDR3 has 15 amino acids. Per germline, CDR1 GTSNPN and CDR2 SVGIG (reference sequence). In nucleotides, the CDR3 is TGTGCCTGGAGCACTTTAGCGGACAAGAACTACGAGCAGTACTTC. Encoded protein: CAWSTLADKNYEQYF.

This clone has only one observation. The chain employs TRBV18 and TRBJ2-7; 7 positions agree with TRBD1. Germline V gives CDR1 KGHSH, CDR2 LQKENI. The CDR3 runs to 13 residues. The J segment lost 3 bases and the V segment lost 5 bases, leaving 4 bases of the junction unmatched. This CDR3 is CASSVSGGYEQYF. The CDR3 DNA sequence: TGTGCCAGCTCAGTGTCAGGGGGCTACGAGCAGTACTTC.

This chain links TRBV28 with TRBJ2-5; D is undetermined. CDR1 and CDR2 from the germline V gene are MDHEN and SYDVKM. V gave up 5 bases and J gave up 2 bases, with 6 bases separating them. The CDR3 covers 12 residues. The CDR3 region is CASSRVQETQYF. The CDR3 region has the DNA TGTGCCAGCAGTAGGGTACAAGAGACCCAGTACTTC.

The chain is built from TRBV5-1 and TRBJ2-7; 8 positions agree with TRBD2. This CDR3 is 15 amino acids long. The V segment lost 4 bases and the J segment 2 bases; nucleotides outside the gene matches: 8. CDR1 SGHRS and CDR2 YFSETQ come from the germline V gene. For the CDR3, the DNA is TGCGCCAGCAGCCCCGGGGGGGGGCAAGCCTACGAGCAGTACTTC. Its protein is CASSPGGGQAYEQYF.

This clone was seen a handful of times. The chain recombines TRBV4-1 with TRBJ1-2; D perhaps matches TRBD1 (5 bases). Trimming left V 2 bases short and J 5 bases short, with 18 bases between. CDR1 and CDR2 (germline): MGHRA, YSYEKL. This CDR3 is built from 16 residues. The CDR3 nucleotides read TGCGCCAGCAGCCAATTGATGTCCCGGGACCTTTATGGCTACACCTTC. Its protein product is CASSQLMSRDLYGYTF.

The chain carries TRBV19 and TRBJ2-7; 8 positions agree with TRBD2. CDR3 length: 17 amino acids. V gave up 5 bases and J gave up 7 bases; unmatched junction bases: 19. CDR1 and CDR2 (germline): LNHDA, SQIVND (reference sequence). In DNA, the CDR3 is TGTGCCAGTAGTCCCCTAGGGGGAGCGGGAGTAAAGGCGGAGCAGTACTTC. This codes for CASSPLGGAGVKAEQYF.

The chain uses TRBV18 and TRBJ2-1; TRBD1 or TRBD2 may be the D gene (5 bases each). CDR1 and CDR2 from the germline V gene are KGHSH and LQKENI. CDR3 size: 15 residues. Trimming took off 8 bases at V and 9 bases at J, with 23 bases between the two ends. CDR3 nucleotides: TGTGCCAGCCAACGTCGGGGCGACCCGCTTGGTGAGCAGTTCTTC. Translation: CASQRRGDPLGEQFF. Complete variable domain (other parts from reference TRBV18 and TRBJ2-1): NAGVMQNPRHLVRRRGQEARLRCSPMKGHSHVYWYRQLPEEGLKFMVYLQKENIIDESGMPKERFSAEFPKEGPSILRIQQVVRGDSAAYFCASQRRGDPLGEQFFGPGTRLTVL.